This entry features one T cell receptor (beta chain) sequence. What it recognizes is unknown. The sample belongs to a study of T cells in Graves' hyperthyroidism and ophthalmopathy. Findings of the study overall: The majority of expanded thyroid clonotypes above 0.001 also appeared in blood.

RNA transcripts were the template for amplifying TCR beta CDR3 regions. The HTBI primer set drove a first-round RT-PCR of the TCR CDR3. TCRdb ran MiXCR on the multiplex PCR reads and lists one entry per CDR3 protein. Seen here are hundreds of thousands of distinct CDR3 sequences, approximately 24% observed once, and the top ten hold roughly 10%. Exclusion criteria comprised uncontrolled infection, other autoimmune disease, pregnancy or lactation. The CDR3 length is 13 residues. Germline-derived CDR1 and CDR2 are MNHEY and SVGAGI. V lost 6 bases, J lost 0 bases, and 1 base stayed unmatched. The sequencing sample was made of blood. The chain employs TRBV6-5 and TRBJ2-7, with TRBD2 identical over 8 bases. This clonotype was obtained from a woman aged 30 to 39 with Graves' ophthalmopathy. DNA for the CDR3: TGTGCCAGCAGACTAGCGGTCTCCTACGAGCAGTACTTC. Its protein is CASRLAVSYEQYF.